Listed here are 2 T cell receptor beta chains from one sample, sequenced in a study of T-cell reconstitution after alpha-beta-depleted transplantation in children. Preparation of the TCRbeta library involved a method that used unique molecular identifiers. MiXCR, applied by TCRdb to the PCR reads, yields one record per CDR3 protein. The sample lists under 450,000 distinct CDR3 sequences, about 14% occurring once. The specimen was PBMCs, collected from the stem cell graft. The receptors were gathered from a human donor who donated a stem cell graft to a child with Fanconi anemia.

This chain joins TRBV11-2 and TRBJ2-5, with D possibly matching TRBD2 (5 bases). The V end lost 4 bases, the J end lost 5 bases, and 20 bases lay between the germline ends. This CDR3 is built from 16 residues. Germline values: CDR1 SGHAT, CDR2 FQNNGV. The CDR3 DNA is TGTGCCAGCAGCTCCCCTCCCGGACGGGGAACGGAGACCCAGTACTTC. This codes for CASSSPPGRGTETQYF. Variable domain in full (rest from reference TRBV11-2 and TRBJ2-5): EAGVAQSPRYKIIEKRQSVAFWCNPISGHATLYWYQQILGQGPKLLIQFQNNGVVDDSQLPKDRFSAERLKGVDSTLKIQPAKLEDSAVYLCASSSPPGRGTETQYFGPGTRLLVL.

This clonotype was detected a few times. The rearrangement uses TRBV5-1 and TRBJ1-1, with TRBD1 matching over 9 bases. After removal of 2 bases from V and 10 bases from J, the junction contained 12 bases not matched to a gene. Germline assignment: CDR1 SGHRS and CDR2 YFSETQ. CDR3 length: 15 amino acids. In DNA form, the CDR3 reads TGCGCCAGCAGCTTCTTGTCGGGACAGGGTGGCGCAGCTTTCTTT. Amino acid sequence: CASSFLSGQGGAAFF.